These T cell receptor beta chains were read from a single sample in a study of blood T cell repertoires in COVID-19. TCRdb keeps only in-frame clones here, not all; method: immunoSEQ multiplex PCR. The data hold around 160,000 clones, with around nine tenths observed a single time. Sample: peripheral blood. The source of these receptors is a human donor in a cohort sampled during active COVID-19. The CDR3 runs from the conserved cysteine through the conserved F or W. Fields, in order: CDR3 DNA, CDR3 protein, V gene, D gene, clone size, J gene. D genes are given only for firm matches. Clone size is given for some rows only: seen once, a few or many times, or a class if the clone is expanded.

TGTGCCACCAGTGAACCGGGACTAGCGGGAGGTTTATCCTACGAGCAGTACTTC CATSEPGLAGGLSYEQYF TRBV24-1 TRBD2 - TRBJ2-7
TGTGCCAGCAGCTCCACCTCTCTTAGCCCCCTAAAAGAGACCCAGTACTTC CASSSTSLSPLKETQYF TRBV5-6 - - TRBJ2-5
TGTGCCAGCAGCTTGAGGACAGGGTATGGGGACACTGAAGCTTTCTTT CASSLRTGYGDTEAFF TRBV11-3 TRBD1 - TRBJ1-1
TGTGCCAGCAGCTTAGGGCCAGGGGGCTACGAGCAGTACTTC CASSLGPGGYEQYF TRBV7-2 TRBD1 once TRBJ2-7
TGTGCCAGCAGCGCCGGGACAGGGACCTACAATGAGCAGTTCTTC CASSAGTGTYNEQFF TRBV5-8 TRBD1 - TRBJ2-1
TGTGCCATCAGTGAGTCATTAGCGGGGGTAACGTACCAAGAGACCCAGTACTTC CAISESLAGVTYQETQYF TRBV10-3 TRBD2 - TRBJ2-5
TGTGCCAGCAGGATGGACAGGGCGGCTGGAAACACCATATATTTT CASRMDRAAGNTIYF TRBV2 TRBD1 few TRBJ1-3
TGTGCCAGCAGTGATGTCAGGGCAGACTATGGCTACACCTTC CASSDVRADYGYTF TRBV2 - - TRBJ1-2
TGTGCCAGCAGCTTGGGGGGGCAGGTAGGGAATGAGCAGTTCTTC CASSLGGQVGNEQFF TRBV5-4 - - TRBJ2-1
TGTGCCAGCAGCCAAGTGTGGCGGGGAGACAATGAGCAGTTCTTC CASSQVWRGDNEQFF TRBV4-2 - - TRBJ2-1
TGTGCCAGCAGCTTATCACAGGGTAACATTCAGTACTTC CASSLSQGNIQYF TRBV11-2 - - TRBJ2-4
TGTGCCAGCAGTGACTCGCTAACAGGTTCACCCCTCCACTTT CASSDSLTGSPLHF TRBV6-4 - - TRBJ1-6
TGTGCCAGCAGCTTAGGTGGGGGGACAGGGTTGAACACTGAAGCTTTCTTT CASSLGGGTGLNTEAFF TRBV7-2 TRBD1 - TRBJ1-1
TGTGCCACCAGCAGAGTATCCCGGGGGAATCAGCCCCAGCATTTT CATSRVSRGNQPQHF TRBV15 - - TRBJ1-5
TGTGCCAGCAGTTACTCGGACAGATATGGCGATGAGCAGTTCTTC CASSYSDRYGDEQFF TRBV6-5 - - TRBJ2-1
TGTGCCAGCAGTAGCGGCTGGGGGAGGAATGAGCAGTTCTTC CASSSGWGRNEQFF TRBV6-5 - - TRBJ2-1
TGTGCCTGGACCTTAACGACGAGGGCACCGAACACTGAAGCTTTCTTT CAWTLTTRAPNTEAFF TRBV30 - - TRBJ1-1
TGTGCCAGCAGTTCGGGTAGACCGTGGAATGAGCAGTTCTTC CASSSGRPWNEQFF TRBV28 - - TRBJ2-1
TGTGCCAGCAGTGAGCCTCCGGGGGGGTTGGGTGCTTTCTTT CASSEPPGGLGAFF TRBV6-1 - - TRBJ1-1
TGTGCCAGCAGTCATTCGGACAGATTTAGCTCCTACAATGAGCAGTTCTTC CASSHSDRFSSYNEQFF TRBV6-2/TRBV6-3 - once TRBJ2-1